The 22 T cell receptor beta chains below all came from one sample that was sequenced in a study of blood T cell repertoires in COVID-19. The method was immunoSEQ multiplex PCR; TCRdb's version includes in-frame clones alone and lacks a portion of them. The sample contains a few hundred thousand clones, about 88% of which appear only once. Sequencing input: PBMCs or T cells enriched from blood (not recorded which). These receptors were collected from a woman aged 25-40 years who had recovered from COVID-19.

The V gene is TRBV5-1, the J gene TRBJ1-1, with D tentatively TRBD1 (6 bases). Germline values: CDR1 SGHRS, CDR2 YFSETQ. CDR3 length: 15 amino acids. The ends were cut back, 0 bases at V and 2 bases at J, with 11 bases in the middle. The CDR3 DNA sequence: TGCGCCAGCAGCTTGGTGCAGGGGTCAAACACTGAAGCTTTCTTT. It is translated as CASSLVQGSNTEAFF.

This chain connects TRBV28 to TRBJ1-2; 8 nucleotides agree with TRBD1. The CDR3 is made up of 15 amino acids. Trimming removed 5 bases from V and 8 bases from J; junction bases left unmatched: 13. The germline CDR1 and CDR2 sequences are MDHEN and SYDVKM. CDR3 protein: CASSGMTGVSPGYTF. The CDR3 region has the DNA TGTGCCAGCAGTGGAATGACAGGGGTATCCCCCGGCTACACCTTC.

This clone was seen just once. The chain recombines TRBV9 with TRBJ2-5, with D unresolved. The CDR3 contains 15 residues. Germline CDR1 reads SGDLS; CDR2 reads YYNGEE. V was clipped by 0 bases and J by 0 bases, with 9 bases between them. The CDR3 is CASSVVPEYQETQYF. The CDR3 DNA is TGTGCCAGCAGCGTAGTCCCTGAGTACCAAGAGACCCAGTACTTC. Together with reference TRBV9 and TRBJ2-5, the CDR3 gives the full variable domain: DSGVTQTPKHLITATGQRVTLRCSPRSGDLSVYWYQQSLDQGLQFLIQYYNGEERAKGNILERFSAQQFPDLHSELNLSSLELGDSALYFCASSVVPEYQETQYFGPGTRLLVL.

The V gene is TRBV28, the J gene TRBJ1-1; TRBD1 matches 8 bases. The junction had 19 bases not matched to a gene; V was cut back by 3 bases and J by 1 base. Germline CDR1 reads MDHEN; CDR2 reads SYDVKM. This CDR3 comprises 20 residues. CDR3 residues: CASSFRGLGDQPRQNTEAFF. The CDR3 DNA follows: TGTGCCAGCAGTTTCAGGGGGCTGGGTGATCAACCAAGACAGAACACTGAAGCTTTCTTT.

The V call is TRBV5-1, the J call TRBJ2-1, with 7 bases identical to TRBD2. CDR1 and CDR2 (germline): SGHRS, YFSETQ. Germline trimming cut 4 bases from V and 0 bases from J; bases unmatched to any gene: 7. The CDR3 is 16 amino acids. The CDR3 DNA reads as TGCGCCAGCAGCCCCCGGGAGGTCAGCTCCTACAATGAGCAGTTCTTC. Residues: CASSPREVSSYNEQFF. The whole variable domain, filled in from reference TRBV5-1 and TRBJ2-1, reads KAGVTQTPRYLIKTRGQQVTLSCSPISGHRSVSWYQQTPGQGLQFLFEYFSETQRNKGNFPGRFSGRQFSNSRSEMNVSTLELGDSALYLCASSPREVSSYNEQFFGPGTRLTVL.

The chain uses TRBV6-1 and TRBJ2-7, with 7 bases that match TRBD2. CDR3 size: 13 residues. Germline assignment: CDR1 MNHNS and CDR2 SASEGT. V was pared by 8 bases and J by 3 bases, with 7 bases of the junction left unmatched. Here the CDR3 DNA reads TGTGCCAGCCTCTTGGGGGGGGTCTACGAGCAGTACTTC. It yields the protein CASLLGGVYEQYF.

V is TRBV7-6 and J is TRBJ2-7, with D uncertain. The V and J ends lost 1 base and 3 bases respectively, with 10 bases between them. CDR1 is SGHVS and CDR2 is FNYEAQ in the germline V gene. The CDR3 consists of 14 residues. The CDR3 nucleotides are TGTGCCAGCAGCTTAGGGGTGCAGGTCTACGAGCAGTACTTC. Translated: CASSLGVQVYEQYF.

Written as DNA, the CDR3 is TGTGCCAGCTCACGTTCAGCGGGTACGTCCTACAATGAGCAGTTCTTC. It encodes CASSRSAGTSYNEQFF. The chain is built from TRBV18 and TRBJ2-1, with D perhaps matching TRBD2 (6 bases). Germline CDR1 and CDR2: KGHSH and LQKENI. The CDR3 sequence is 16 residues long. V was cut by 4 bases and J by 1 base, with 14 bases left in between.

This chain joins TRBV5-1 and TRBJ2-1; no clear D gene. The CDR3 is made up of 15 amino acids. Trimming took off 4 bases at V and 0 bases at J, with 11 bases between the two ends. CDR1 SGHRS and CDR2 YFSETQ come from the germline V gene. The CDR3 is CASSTTTSSYNEQFF. For the CDR3, the DNA is TGCGCCAGCAGCACGACAACCAGCTCCTACAATGAGCAGTTCTTC.

The chain links TRBV28 to TRBJ1-4; TRBD1 agrees at 9 bases. V dropped 5 bases and J dropped 6; count of bases not matched to a gene: 4. The CDR3 has 14 amino acids. Germline V lookup: CDR1 MDHEN, CDR2 SYDVKM. In nucleotides, the CDR3 is TGTGCCAGCAGTGCCGGGGACAGGGATGAAAAACTGTTTTTT. Translated: CASSAGDRDEKLFF.

The chain is built from TRBV28 and TRBJ1-2; 7 nucleotides match TRBD1. The CDR3 has 10 residues. The germline gives CDR1 MDHEN, CDR2 SYDVKM. The CDR3 region is CAVQGNGYTF. CDR3 in DNA: TGTGCGGTACAGGGGAACGGCTACACCTTC.

The CDR3 sequence is CASSPFSIAPGLHQETQYF. CDR3 DNA sequence: TGTGCCAGCAGTCCCTTTTCTATTGCCCCGGGACTACACCAAGAGACCCAGTACTTC. The chain joins TRBV27 to TRBJ2-5; 7 bases line up with TRBD2. This CDR3 has 19 amino acids. V was clipped by 5 bases and J by 0 bases; unmatched bases: 18. CDR1 is MNHEY and CDR2 is SMNVEV in the germline V gene (reference sequence).

CDR3 nucleotides: TGTGCCAGCAGTTCACCACAGGGTCGTGACACTGAAGCTTTCTTT. It specifies CASSSPQGRDTEAFF. V is TRBV28 and J is TRBJ1-1; D is possibly TRBD1 (6 bases). CDR3 size: 15 residues. Between the trimmed V and J ends, which lost 4 bases and 3 bases, there was a span of 15 bases. The germline CDR1 and CDR2 sequences are MDHEN and SYDVKM.

V and J are TRBV6-6 and TRBJ2-7; 9 bases are a match to TRBD2. The CDR3 sequence is 11 residues long. Germline V CDR1 and CDR2: MNHNY, SVGAGI (reference sequence). Unmatched junction bases numbered 6, after V lost 11 bases and J lost 7 bases. The CDR3 coding sequence is TGTGCCTCGACTAGCGGCCCAGAGCAGTACTTC. Translation: CASTSGPEQYF.

This sequence joins TRBV9 and TRBJ2-1; 9 nucleotides align to TRBD2. CDR1 is SGDLS, CDR2 YYNGEE, per germline. This CDR3 is 15 amino acids long. J gave up 8 bases and V 2 bases, and 8 bases lay outside the gene matches. The CDR3 region has the DNA TGTGCCAGCAGCGTGTCGGCGGGGGGGCAGGATGAGCAGTTCTTC. Translated: CASSVSAGGQDEQFF.

The V and J genes are TRBV10-3 and TRBJ2-1, with 14 bases fitting TRBD2. With V trimmed by 7 bases and J by 7 bases, 3 bases remained unmatched. This CDR3 is built from 14 residues. CDR1 and CDR2 from the germline V gene are ENHRY and SYGVKD. CDR3: CAITGTSGSNEQFF. CDR3 nucleotides: TGTGCCATCACCGGGACTAGCGGGAGTAATGAGCAGTTCTTC.

V usage is TRBV18 and J usage is TRBJ1-1; D not resolved. The germline V and J ends were trimmed by 4 bases and 3 bases, with 18 bases remaining between them. The germline CDR1 and CDR2 sequences are KGHSH and LQKENI. The length of the CDR3 is 16 residues. CDR3 nucleotides: TGTGCCAGCTCACAGACCGGGATTGGGGAATACACTGAAGCTTTCTTT. It codes for CASSQTGIGEYTEAFF.

This chain connects TRBV12-3 or TRBV12-4 to TRBJ2-4; D gene ambiguous. Trimming removed 5 bases at V and 9 bases at J, with 11 bases between. The CDR3 consists of 12 residues. CDR3 loop: CASSAPPGIQYF. In DNA form, the CDR3 reads TGTGCCAGCAGTGCCCCCCCAGGCATTCAGTACTTC.

The chain links TRBV7-3 to TRBJ1-1; D ambiguous. Germline values: CDR1 SGHTA, CDR2 FQGTGA. V lost 4 bases and J lost 5, with 11 bases in between. This CDR3 region has 13 residues. The CDR3 sequence is CASSSGDATEAFF. Here the CDR3 DNA reads TGTGCCAGCAGCTCCGGGGATGCGACTGAAGCTTTCTTT.

V usage is TRBV6-1 and J usage is TRBJ2-7; TRBD2 matches at 13 bases. The V gene's germline CDR1 is MNHNS and CDR2 SASEGT. The CDR3 has 14 amino acids. The V gene end was trimmed by 8 bases and the J gene end by 7 bases; junction bases not matched to a gene: 8. CDR3 coding DNA: TGTGCCAGCGGTATCCCGGGACTAGCGGGAGAGCAGTACTTC. Its protein product is CASGIPGLAGEQYF.

This chain uses TRBV4-1 with TRBJ1-1; the D is unclear. From germline, CDR1 is MGHRA and CDR2 YSYEKL. Trimming took off 4 bases at V and 2 bases at J, with 14 bases between the two ends. CDR3 length: 15 amino acids. The DNA of the CDR3 is TGCGCCAGCAGCCTCGAACGTCAGGTAAACACTGAAGCTTTCTTT. This sequence encodes CASSLERQVNTEAFF.

In this sample, this clone turned up once. The rearrangement uses TRBV27 and TRBJ2-7; 7 nucleotides align to TRBD1. CDR1 and CDR2 (germline): MNHEY, SMNVEV (reference sequence). This CDR3 region has 15 residues. Losses at the gene ends were 2 bases for V and 6 bases for J; bases not matched to a gene: 10. CDR3 nucleotides: TGTGCCAGCAGTTTAAACTGGGTAGGGGACAGCGAGCAGTACTTC. Translated, it gives CASSLNWVGDSEQYF.